The rows below give T cell receptor beta chains drawn from one sample of a study of CD8+CD57+ T cells in acquired aplastic anemia. MiXCR, applied by TCRdb to the reads, yields one record per CDR3 protein. The data show approximately 200,000 distinct CDR3 sequences, 64% seen once. The source material was sorted CD4+, CD8+, or CD8+CD57+ T cells (not recorded which) from PBMCs. These TCRs come from a human donor with severe aplastic anemia or a healthy control (not recorded which). Each CDR3 is given with its conserved first and last residue. D genes are given only for firm matches. Clone size appears in some rows only: once, few, many, or a class for an expanded clone.

j_gene,abundance,v_gene,d_gene,CDR3nt,CDR3aa
TRBJ2-6,few,TRBV7-8,-,TGTGCCAGCAGCTCATCAACAGGGTCTGGGGCCAACGTCCTGACTTTC,CASSSSTGSGANVLTF
TRBJ1-2,-,TRBV19,-,TGTGCCAGTCCTTTACGGACAGATGGCTATGGCTACACCTTC,CASPLRTDGYGYTF
TRBJ2-5,-,TRBV24-1,TRBD1,TGTGCCACCAGTGATTCCCCACAGGGGCCCTCCCGAGAGACCCAGTACTTC,CATSDSPQGPSRETQYF
TRBJ2-5,-,TRBV7-7,-,TGTGCTAGCAGCCCGGGATGGGAGACCCAGTACTTC,CASSPGWETQYF
TRBJ1-2,-,TRBV10-3,TRBD1,TGTGCCATCAGCCAAGACAGGGGGCAGGGAAACTATGGCTACACCTTC,CAISQDRGQGNYGYTF
TRBJ2-7,many,TRBV27,TRBD2,TGTGCCAGCAGATTAGGCGGGGGGTCGTACGAGCAGTACTTC,CASRLGGGSYEQYF
TRBJ2-1,-,TRBV7-2,TRBD1,TGTGCCAGCGGCGCGGGACAGGGTATGGGTGAGCAGTTCTTC,CASGAGQGMGEQFF
TRBJ2-3,-,TRBV2,-,TGTGCCAGCAGTGAACTAGGTGACTCGAGCACAGATACGCAGTATTTT,CASSELGDSSTDTQYF
TRBJ1-1,once,TRBV5-1,-,TGCGCCAGCAGCCAAAGACAGAGCATGAACACTGAAGCTTTCTTT,CASSQRQSMNTEAFF
TRBJ2-7,-,TRBV5-5,-,TGTGCCAGCAGCTTGTCGGGGACGGATTCCTACGAGCAGTACTTC,CASSLSGTDSYEQYF
TRBJ2-3,-,TRBV9,TRBD2,TGTGCCAGCAGCCCCTCCCGGGTAGCGGGGGGGCCAGATACGCAGTATTTT,CASSPSRVAGGPDTQYF
TRBJ2-7,many,TRBV15,-,TGTGCCACCAGCAGAGTGGCGGTGCGGGGTGTGGAGCAGTACTTC,CATSRVAVRGVEQYF
TRBJ2-2,-,TRBV20-1,-,TGCAGTGCTATAGTTGTCGGGGAGCTGTTTTTT,CSAIVVGELFF
TRBJ1-4,few,TRBV7-9,-,TGTGCCAGCAGCTTGGTGAAGGGAACAACTAATGAAAAACTGTTTTTT,CASSLVKGTTNEKLFF
TRBJ2-5,once,TRBV20-1,-,TGCAGCGCTAGAGAGTCTGGAAGGGAGACCCAGTACTTC,CSARESGRETQYF
TRBJ2-7,many,TRBV11-3,-,TGTGCCAGCAGCCCGTCGAGTGACTACGAGCAGTACTTC,CASSPSSDYEQYF
TRBJ1-6,once,TRBV10-2,TRBD1,TGCGCCAGCAGGCCTGGGACAGTCAAGTCACCCCTCCACTTT,CASRPGTVKSPLHF
TRBJ1-2,many,TRBV4-1,TRBD1,TGCGCCAGCAGCCAAGATACGGGGACAGGATATGGCTACACCTTC,CASSQDTGTGYGYTF
TRBJ2-1,-,TRBV10-3,TRBD1,TGTGCCATCAGTTACGGGACAGGGGCAACCAATGAGCAGTTCTTC,CAISYGTGATNEQFF
TRBJ2-5,many,TRBV5-8,-,TGTGCCAGCAGCTTGGGACAGATTGAAGAGACCCAGTACTTC,CASSLGQIEETQYF
TRBJ1-6,few,TRBV7-2,-,TGTGCCAGCAGCCGGGACTTTGGCTCACCCCTCCACTTT,CASSRDFGSPLHF
TRBJ2-2,few,TRBV7-9,-,TGTGCCAGCAGCTTACTTAGCGGGGAGCTGTTTTTT,CASSLLSGELFF
TRBJ2-5,-,TRBV5-1,TRBD1,TGCGCCAGCAGCTTCCAGGGGGCCGGGGAGACCCAGTACTTC,CASSFQGAGETQYF
TRBJ2-3,-,TRBV15,-,TGTGCCACCAGCAGAGAGGCAGGCAGCACAGATACGCAGTATTTT,CATSREAGSTDTQYF
TRBJ1-1,many,TRBV5-1,-,TGCGCCAGCAGCTTGGGCGCCGGGGACACTGAAGCTTTCTTT,CASSLGAGDTEAFF
TRBJ2-6,-,TRBV19,TRBD2,TGTGCCAGTAGTATCCGCGGGAGGGCGTGGGGGGCCAACGTCCTGACTTTC,CASSIRGRAWGANVLTF